This is a list of T cell receptor beta chains from one sample in a study of cytomegalovirus exposure and HLA in healthy donors. The method was immunoSEQ multiplex PCR; TCRdb's version includes in-frame clones alone and lacks a portion of them. Of more than 110,000 clones listed, less than 90% are singletons. Source material: PBMCs. These receptors came from a man between 18 and 29 years old in good health and CMV-seronegative. Each CDR3 is given with its conserved first and last residue. A D gene is named only where the DNA matches it firmly. Clone size is stated in some rows and not others, as once, few, many or a class when expanded.

d_call clone_size j_call v_call cdr3_nt cdr3_aa
TRBD2 once TRBJ2-3 TRBV19 TGTGCCAGTAGCAGACTAGCGACCACAGATACGCAGTATTTT CASSRLATTDTQYF
. . TRBJ2-3 TRBV29-1 TGCAGCGTTGTGCTGTCTTGGGAGAGCGGCACAGATACGCAGTATTTT CSVVLSWESGTDTQYF
TRBD1 . TRBJ1-6 TRBV18 TGTGCCAGCGATAATGGACAGGGGATAATGGCACCCCTCCACTTT CASDNGQGIMAPLHF
TRBD2 . TRBJ2-7 TRBV28 TGTGCCAGCAGTTTACACCGACTAGCGGGGCGATACGAGCAGTACTTC CASSLHRLAGRYEQYF
TRBD1 . TRBJ1-2 TRBV6-5 TGTGCCAGCAGTTCTAAAAACAGGGGGCATGGCTACACCTTC CASSSKNRGHGYTF
TRBD1 few TRBJ2-5 TRBV5-8 TGTGCCAGCACCCTAGACAGGGTTAGATACTTC CASTLDRVRYF
TRBD2 . TRBJ2-7 TRBV10-3 TGTGCCACGACCCGGGAGGACTCCTACGAGCAGTACTTC CATTREDSYEQYF
. . TRBJ1-2 TRBV4-1 TGCGCCAGCAGCCAACAACAGGGCTCGTTGGGCTACACCTTC CASSQQQGSLGYTF
TRBD2 few TRBJ2-7 TRBV4-3 TGCGCCAGCAGCCAAATGACTAGCGGGGCGGACGAGCAGTACTTC CASSQMTSGADEQYF
TRBD1 . TRBJ2-5 TRBV9 TGTGCCAGCAGCGTAGAATGGGACAGGGGGGAGACCCAGTACTTC CASSVEWDRGETQYF
. . TRBJ2-1 TRBV30 TGTGCCTGTGAGGGTCGATACAATGAGCAGTTCTTC CACEGRYNEQFF